Listed here are 4 T cell receptor beta chains from one sample, sequenced in a study of blood T cell repertoires in COVID-19. Using immunoSEQ multiplex PCR, the repertoire was profiled, and TCRdb retains in-frame clones only, with some absent. The sample shows under 250,000 clones, approximately 86% of them seen only once. The sequenced material came from peripheral blood. The origin of the receptors is a woman aged 60-70 years who had recovered from COVID-19.

The genes are TRBV21-1 and TRBJ1-1; TRBD1, as called in the table, went unchecked against the DNA. TRBV21-1 is recorded as a pseudogene. The CDR3 covers 15 residues. CDR3 coding DNA: TGTGCCAGCGGAAGAATTGGGACAGCGAACACTGAAGCTTTCTTT. Translation: CASGRIGTANTEAFF.

This chain uses TRBV9 with TRBJ2-5; 8 bases are a match to TRBD2. The length of the CDR3 is 16 residues. V shed 0 bases, J shed 5 bases, and the junction held 9 bases outside the gene matches. Germline CDR1 SGDLS, CDR2 YYNGEE. The CDR3 DNA follows: TGTGCCAGCAGCGTAGGAGGTAGCGGGAACCCCGAGACCCAGTACTTC. Protein product: CASSVGGSGNPETQYF.

This rearrangement joins TRBV9 to TRBJ1-2; no firm D call. Germline V gene data show CDR1 as SGDLS and CDR2 as YYNGEE. The CDR3 is made up of 14 amino acids. V lost 1 base and J 4 bases, leaving 11 bases between the germline ends. The CDR3 spells CASSVRTGIYGYTF. The DNA of the CDR3 is TGTGCCAGCAGCGTACGGACTGGTATCTATGGCTACACCTTC.

The chain uses TRBV2 and TRBJ2-7; 9 nucleotides line up with TRBD2. The CDR3 covers 16 residues. V lost 4 bases to trimming and J lost 2 bases; unmatched junction nucleotides: 9. The germline CDR1 and CDR2 sequences are SNHLY and FYNNEI. The chain's CDR3 is CASSGALRGGPYEQYF. For the CDR3, the DNA is TGTGCCAGCAGTGGGGCGTTGCGGGGGGGCCCCTACGAGCAGTACTTC.